Following are 11 T cell receptor beta chains from one sample sequenced in a study of early T cells in non-severe SARS-CoV-2 infection. TCRdb ran MiXCR on the 5' RACE reads and lists one entry per CDR3 protein. The table shows around 80,000 distinct CDR3 sequences, with about 10% occurring only once. Sequences were derived from whole blood, sampled at baseline. All receptors come from an adult who was a healthcare worker with PCR-confirmed SARS-CoV-2 infection or an uninfected control (not recorded which).

The CDR3 region is CASSEVMADTQYF. The CDR3 DNA reads TGTGCCAGCAGTGAAGTTATGGCAGATACGCAGTATTTT. The chain uses TRBV2 and TRBJ2-3, with no clear D. V lost 1 base and J lost 4, with 6 bases in between. The CDR3 extends over 13 amino acids. Germline lookup yields CDR1 SNHLY and CDR2 FYNNEI. Full variable domain (missing parts from reference TRBV2 and TRBJ2-3): EPEVTQTPSHQVTQMGQEVILRCVPISNHLYFYWYRQILGQKVEFLVSFYNNEISEKSEIFDDQFSVERPDGSNFTLKIRSTKLEDSAMYFCASSEVMADTQYFGPGTRLTVL.

This clonotype has just a few counts. V is TRBV4-1 and J is TRBJ2-3; TRBD2 is a possible D gene (6 bases). The CDR3 has 15 amino acids. The V gene lost 4 bases and the J gene lost 2 bases, with 13 bases spanning the gap. The germline V gene has CDR1 MGHRA and CDR2 YSYEKL. CDR3 nucleotides: TGCGCCAGCAGCCCGCGGGACCCATCCACAGATACGCAGTATTTT. Translating gives CASSPRDPSTDTQYF.

The chain joins TRBV27 to TRBJ2-1; D is ambiguous. Deletions cut 10 bases from V and 0 bases from J, with 10 bases between. This CDR3 region has 13 residues. Germline values: CDR1 MNHEY, CDR2 SMNVEV (reference sequence). The CDR3 loop is CATGWSSYNEQFF. The CDR3, as DNA: TGTGCCACCGGATGGAGCTCCTACAATGAGCAGTTCTTC.

In its sample, this clonotype was seen a few times. The chain couples TRBV6-5 to TRBJ1-6; D perhaps matches TRBD1 (6 bases). Trimming took off 5 bases at V and 11 bases at J, with 19 bases between the two ends. The CDR3 is 15 residues long. Germline values: CDR1 MNHEY, CDR2 SVGAGI. The CDR3, as DNA: TGTGCCAGCAGTACCGGACAGCTCCCGGGGGCACCCCTCCACTTT. It codes for CASSTGQLPGAPLHF.

This clonotype was found many times. The V gene is TRBV9, the J gene TRBJ2-5, with D possibly TRBD2 on 6 matching bases. The CDR3 sequence is 14 residues long. Germline CDR1 is SGDLS and CDR2 is YYNGEE. V gave up 3 bases and J gave up 2 bases, with 11 bases separating them. The CDR3 is CASSGGTVQETQYF. For the CDR3, the DNA is TGTGCCAGCAGCGGCGGGACGGTACAAGAGACCCAGTACTTC. The complete variable domain, with remaining parts taken from reference TRBV9 and TRBJ2-5, reads DSGVTQTPKHLITATGQRVTLRCSPRSGDLSVYWYQQSLDQGLQFLIQYYNGEERAKGNILERFSAQQFPDLHSELNLSSLELGDSALYFCASSGGTVQETQYFGPGTRLLVL.

The table lists this clonotype with many counts. This sequence joins TRBV6-1 and TRBJ2-7; a weak D match, TRBD1 (6 bases). The germline V gene encodes CDR1 MNHNS and CDR2 SASEGT. The CDR3 contains 13 residues. The V end lost 5 bases, the J end lost 3 bases, and 11 bases lay between the germline ends. In DNA form, the CDR3 reads TGTGCCAGCAGTCAGGACAGAAGCTACGAGCAGTACTTC. Translating gives CASSQDRSYEQYF.

The rearrangement joins TRBV11-2 to TRBJ1-2; TRBD1 matches 8 bases. Germline trimming cut 5 bases from V and 4 bases from J; bases unmatched to any gene: 12. This CDR3 is built from 16 residues. Germline CDR1 reads SGHAT; CDR2 reads FQNNGV. The CDR3 DNA reads TGTGCCAGCAGCCCCGATCGACAGGGGTACATCTATGGCTACACCTTC. Residues: CASSPDRQGYIYGYTF.

In this sample, this clonotype turned up many times. CDR3 amino acids: CASQLTAVANQPQHF. The CDR3 region has the DNA TGTGCCAGCCAGTTGACGGCAGTGGCTAATCAGCCCCAGCATTTT. The rearrangement links TRBV12-3 or TRBV12-4 to TRBJ1-5; no clear D. Trimming removed 8 bases from V and 4 bases from J, with 18 bases in between. The CDR3 consists of 15 residues.

This clonotype showed up just a few times. It is unclear where the CDR3 begins or ends on the DNA, so no DNA is shown, and the CDR3 is as TCRdb lists it. V usage is TRBV19 and J usage is TRBJ1-4. Termini included, the CDR3 measures 15 amino acids. Germline CDR1 is LNHDA and CDR2 is SQIVND (reference sequence). This CDR3 is CAGGLLPQLMKNCFF.

At least ten counts were recorded for this clonotype. The CDR3 loop reads CASERGTDGELFF. The CDR3 nucleotides are TGCGCCAGTGAGAGGGGGACGGACGGGGAGCTGTTTTTT. The chain employs TRBV5-1 and TRBJ2-2; D may be TRBD1 (6 bases). The CDR3 contains 13 residues. V lost 8 bases to trimming and J lost 7 bases, with 15 bases between them. Germline loops: CDR1 SGHRS, CDR2 YFSETQ. The full variable domain, its missing parts supplied by reference TRBV5-1 and TRBJ2-2, is KAGVTQTPRYLIKTRGQQVTLSCSPISGHRSVSWYQQTPGQGLQFLFEYFSETQRNKGNFPGRFSGRQFSNSRSEMNVSTLELGDSALYLCASERGTDGELFFGEGSRLTVL.

By share, this clonotype counts as medium-sized. The chain links TRBV28 to TRBJ1-5; D possibly corresponds to TRBD1 (5 bases). Germline loops: CDR1 MDHEN, CDR2 SYDVKM. The CDR3 spans 15 residues. Trimming cost V 3 bases and J 2 bases, with 11 bases left between them. The CDR3 spells CASSFMGLGNQPQHF. In DNA form, the CDR3 reads TGTGCCAGCAGTTTCATGGGGCTCGGCAATCAGCCCCAGCATTTT.